A single sample gave rise to the 10 T cell receptor beta chains below, sequenced in a study of identifying expanded T cells in peripheral blood. The table came from immunoSEQ multiplex PCR; TCRdb's copy has only in-frame clones and leaves some out. The data hold more than 85,000 clones, with roughly nine tenths observed a single time. The sequenced material came from blood. The receptors here all came from a person aged 18-70 years in good health.

V gene TRBV11-2 combines with J gene TRBJ2-7, with D maybe TRBD1 (5 bases). The CDR3 length is 12 residues. The V gene lost 5 bases and the J gene lost 4 bases, with 9 bases spanning the gap. The germline V gene encodes CDR1 SGHAT and CDR2 FQNNGV. The CDR3 bases are TGTGCCAGCAGCAAAGACAGATACGAGCAGTACTTC. Its protein is CASSKDRYEQYF. The full variable domain, in which reference TRBV11-2 and TRBJ2-7 provide the parts outside the CDR3, is EAGVAQSPRYKIIEKRQSVAFWCNPISGHATLYWYQQILGQGPKLLIQFQNNGVVDDSQLPKDRFSAERLKGVDSTLKIQPAKLEDSAVYLCASSKDRYEQYFGPGTRLTVT.

The gene calls are TRBV5-1 and TRBJ2-1, with D perhaps matching TRBD1 (6 bases). This CDR3 is built from 15 residues. The ends were cut back, 0 bases at V and 5 bases at J, with 12 bases in the middle. Germline values: CDR1 SGHRS, CDR2 YFSETQ. Here the CDR3 DNA reads TGCGCCAGCAGCTTGGTCGGACAGATGGACAATGAGCAGTTCTTC. Translation: CASSLVGQMDNEQFF.

This clone was detected only once. The gene calls are TRBV6-4 and TRBJ2-1; 9 positions match TRBD2. CDR1 MRHNA and CDR2 SNTAGT come from the germline V gene. The CDR3 is 15 amino acids. J lost 9 bases, V lost 7 bases, and 13 bases had no gene match. In nucleotides, the CDR3 is TGTGCCAGCATCCCTATAGCGGGGGACCCTGGTGAGCAGTTCTTC. Protein sequence: CASIPIAGDPGEQFF.

The rearrangement links TRBV5-1 to TRBJ1-2; D is uncertain. The CDR3 extends over 15 amino acids. The germline gives CDR1 SGHRS, CDR2 YFSETQ. Trimming cost V 6 bases and J 1 base, with 16 bases left between them. CDR3 sequence reads: CASTRLGNLNYGYTF. In DNA form, the CDR3 reads TGCGCCAGCACCAGGCTCGGGAATCTTAACTATGGCTACACCTTC.

The rearrangement links TRBV30 to TRBJ2-7, with TRBD1 identical over 8 bases. Germline values: CDR1 GTSNPN, CDR2 SVGIG (reference sequence). Trimming at V came to 4 bases and at J to 0 bases, leaving 5 bases not matched to a gene. The CDR3 length is 14 residues. The CDR3 DNA follows: TGTGCCTGGACTGTCAGGGGGCTCTCCTACGAGCAGTACTTC. Translating gives CAWTVRGLSYEQYF.

The genes are TRBV19 and TRBJ2-4; D gene uncertain. The CDR3 has 14 amino acids. Trimming cost V 5 bases and J 0 bases, with 8 bases left between them. In germline, CDR1 is LNHDA, CDR2 SQIVND (reference sequence). CDR3 amino acids: CASSAQSAKNIQYF. In DNA form, the CDR3 reads TGTGCCAGTAGTGCTCAGTCAGCCAAAAACATTCAGTACTTC. The variable domain in full, completed from reference TRBV19 and TRBJ2-4, reads DGGITQSPKYLFRKEGQNVTLSCEQNLNHDAMYWYRQDPGQGLRLIYYSQIVNDFQKGDIAEGYSVSREKKESFPLTVTSAQKNPTAFYLCASSAQSAKNIQYFGAGTRLSVL.

This rearrangement joins TRBV5-6 to TRBJ1-1; D not resolved. Germline-derived CDR1 and CDR2 are SGHDT and YYEEEE. The V end lost 0 bases, the J end lost 6 bases, and 9 bases lay between the germline ends. The CDR3 spans 13 residues. CDR3 loop: CASSLGAAPEAFF. CDR3 bases: TGTGCCAGCAGCTTGGGGGCGGCACCTGAAGCTTTCTTT.

The chain couples TRBV9 to TRBJ2-1, with unresolved D. This CDR3 contains 12 residues. The V gene lost 4 bases and the J gene lost 3 bases, with 5 bases spanning the gap. Germline V gene lookup returns CDR1 SGDLS and CDR2 YYNGEE. CDR3 loop: CASSLSYNEQFF. The DNA of the CDR3 is TGTGCCAGCAGCTTAAGCTACAATGAGCAGTTCTTC.

This clone is a singleton in its sample. V and J are TRBV7-2 and TRBJ2-7, with a tentative D call TRBD2 (6 bases). V lost 5 bases to trimming and J lost 4 bases, with 24 bases between them. Germline CDR1 reads SGHTA; CDR2 reads FQGNSA. The CDR3 covers 17 residues. The CDR3 nucleotides are TGTGCCAGCAGCCCCCGCGGGAAGGCGGGAAGGCGATACGAGCAGTACTTC. Protein sequence: CASSPRGKAGRRYEQYF.

The chain joins TRBV5-1 to TRBJ2-1; D might be TRBD2 (6 bases). The germline V and J ends were trimmed by 4 bases and 4 bases, with 18 bases remaining between them. The CDR3 covers 16 residues. Germline values: CDR1 SGHRS, CDR2 YFSETQ. DNA of the CDR3: TGCGCCAGCAGCCCTTTCTCGGGCGGGACTTACAATGAGCAGTTCTTC. Translated: CASSPFSGGTYNEQFF.